This TCR beta chain stems from a study of early T cells in non-severe SARS-CoV-2 infection. Turning to the study itself: Bulk RNA taken from unsorted whole blood was sequenced, leaving chains unpaired.

Individually, cDNA molecules had unique molecular identifiers attached to them. TCRdb reprocessed the 5' RACE reads via MiXCR and lists one record per CDR3 protein. The table lists about 52,000 distinct CDR3 sequences, approximately 6.2% of them singletons, with around 3.9% in the top ten. CDR1 is SGHRS and CDR2 is YFSETQ in the germline V gene. Trimming left V 4 bases short and J 2 bases short, with 13 bases between. CDR3 size: 15 residues. This clonotype was observed many times. The source is an adult who was a healthcare worker with PCR-confirmed SARS-CoV-2 infection or an uninfected control (not recorded which). The V call is TRBV5-1, the J call TRBJ2-1; perhaps D is TRBD1 or TRBD2 (7 bases each). The sample was whole blood. CDR3 region: CASSPQGGAYNEQFF. DNA of the CDR3: TGCGCCAGCAGCCCCCAGGGGGGGGCCTACAATGAGCAGTTCTTC.